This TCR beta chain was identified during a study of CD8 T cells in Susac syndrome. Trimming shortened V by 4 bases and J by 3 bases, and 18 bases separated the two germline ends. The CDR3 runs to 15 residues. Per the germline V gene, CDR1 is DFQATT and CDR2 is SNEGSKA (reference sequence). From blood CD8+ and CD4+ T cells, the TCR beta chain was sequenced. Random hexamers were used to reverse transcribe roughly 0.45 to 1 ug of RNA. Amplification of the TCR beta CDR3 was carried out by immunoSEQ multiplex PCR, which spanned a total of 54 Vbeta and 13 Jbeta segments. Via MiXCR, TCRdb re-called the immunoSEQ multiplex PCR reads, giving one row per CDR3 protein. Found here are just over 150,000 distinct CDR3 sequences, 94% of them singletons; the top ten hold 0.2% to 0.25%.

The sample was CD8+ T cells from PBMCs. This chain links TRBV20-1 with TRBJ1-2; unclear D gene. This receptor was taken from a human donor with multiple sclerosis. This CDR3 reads CSAKGDTHPYYGYTF. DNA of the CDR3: TGCAGTGCTAAGGGAGACACCCACCCGTACTATGGCTACACCTTC.